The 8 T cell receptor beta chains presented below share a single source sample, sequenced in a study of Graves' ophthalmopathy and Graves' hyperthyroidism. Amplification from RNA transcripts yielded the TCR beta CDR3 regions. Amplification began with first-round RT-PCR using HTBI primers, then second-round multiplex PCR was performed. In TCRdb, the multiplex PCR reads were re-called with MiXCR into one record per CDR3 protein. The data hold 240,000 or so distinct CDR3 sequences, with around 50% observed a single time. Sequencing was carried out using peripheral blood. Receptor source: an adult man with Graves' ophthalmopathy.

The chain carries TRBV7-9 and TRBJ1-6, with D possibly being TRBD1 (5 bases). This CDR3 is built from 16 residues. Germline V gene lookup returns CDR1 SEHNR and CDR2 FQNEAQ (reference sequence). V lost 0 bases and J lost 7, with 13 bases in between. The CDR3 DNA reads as TGTGCCAGCAGCTTAGCGCGGGGGGATGGGAATTCACCCCTCCACTTT. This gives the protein CASSLARGDGNSPLHF.

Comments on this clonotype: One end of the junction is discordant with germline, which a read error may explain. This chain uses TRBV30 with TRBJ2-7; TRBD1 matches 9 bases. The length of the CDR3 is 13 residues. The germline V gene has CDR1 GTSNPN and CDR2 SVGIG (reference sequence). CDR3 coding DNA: TGTGCCTGGTCGGGACAGGGCACAAACGAGCGGTACTTC. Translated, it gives CAWSGQGTNERYF. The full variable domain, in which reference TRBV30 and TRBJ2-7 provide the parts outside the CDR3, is SQTIHQWPATLVQPVGSPLSLECTVEGTSNPNLYWYRQAAGRGLQLLFYSVGIGQISSEVPQNLSASRPQDRQFILSSKKLLLSDSGFYLCAWSGQGTNERYFGPGTRLTVT.

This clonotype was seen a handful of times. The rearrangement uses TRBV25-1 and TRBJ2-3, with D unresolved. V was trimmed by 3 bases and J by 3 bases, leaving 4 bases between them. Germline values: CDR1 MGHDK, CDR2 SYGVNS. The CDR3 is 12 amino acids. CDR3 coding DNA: TGTGCCAGCAGTGAGATTACAGATACGCAGTATTTT. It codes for CASSEITDTQYF.

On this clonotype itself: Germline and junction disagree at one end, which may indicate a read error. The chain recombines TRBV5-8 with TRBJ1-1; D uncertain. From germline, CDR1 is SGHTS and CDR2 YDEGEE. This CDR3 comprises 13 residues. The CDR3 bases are TGCGCCAGCAGCGGGGAAGGGAGGACTGAAGCTTTCTTT. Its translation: CASSGEGRTEAFF.

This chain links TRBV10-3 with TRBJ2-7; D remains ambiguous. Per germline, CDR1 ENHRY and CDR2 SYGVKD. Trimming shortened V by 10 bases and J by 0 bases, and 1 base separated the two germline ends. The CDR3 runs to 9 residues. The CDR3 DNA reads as TGTGCCAACTCCTACGAGCAGTACTTC. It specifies CANSYEQYF.

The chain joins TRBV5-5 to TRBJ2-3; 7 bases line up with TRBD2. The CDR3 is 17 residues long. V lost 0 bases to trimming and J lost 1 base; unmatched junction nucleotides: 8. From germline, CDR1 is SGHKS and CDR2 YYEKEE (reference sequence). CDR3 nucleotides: TGTGCCAGCAGCTTGGATCCTAGCGGTCGGGGCACAGATACGCAGTATTTT. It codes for CASSLDPSGRGTDTQYF.

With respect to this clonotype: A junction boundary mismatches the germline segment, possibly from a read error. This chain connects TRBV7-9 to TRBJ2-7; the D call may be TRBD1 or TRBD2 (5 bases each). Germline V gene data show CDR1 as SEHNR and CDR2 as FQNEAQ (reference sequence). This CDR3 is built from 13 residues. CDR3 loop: CAGSLGDLYEQYF. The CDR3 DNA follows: TGTGCCGGCAGCCTCGGGGACCTATACGAGCAGTACTTC.

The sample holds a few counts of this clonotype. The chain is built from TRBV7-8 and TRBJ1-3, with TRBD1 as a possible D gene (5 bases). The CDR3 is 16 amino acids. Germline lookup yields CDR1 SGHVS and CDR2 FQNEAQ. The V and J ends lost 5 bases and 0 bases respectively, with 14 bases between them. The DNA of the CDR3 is TGTGCCAGCAGCCTACGTGATGACAGCTCTGGAAACACCATATATTTT. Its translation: CASSLRDDSSGNTIYF.